This TCR beta chain was profiled in a study of cytomegalovirus exposure and HLA in healthy donors. PCR employed 60 Vbeta and 13 Jbeta primers. Profiling relied on immunoSEQ multiplex PCR, and the TCRdb table lists in-frame clones only, not all of them. The sample lists roughly 190,000 clones, 70% to 80% occurring once. At the time of sampling, donors were nominally healthy, though unrecorded immune exposures were likely. The length of the CDR3 is 14 residues. V lost 3 bases to trimming and J lost 5 bases; unmatched junction nucleotides: 5. Germline loops: CDR1 SGDLS, CDR2 YYNGEE. The source material was PBMCs. The chain employs TRBV9 and TRBJ1-1, with 9 positions matching TRBD1. The clonotype was recovered from a girl aged 10 to 17 in good health and CMV-seropositive. The CDR3: CASSAQGASTEAFF. The CDR3 nucleotides are TGTGCCAGCAGCGCACAGGGGGCGAGTACTGAAGCTTTCTTT.